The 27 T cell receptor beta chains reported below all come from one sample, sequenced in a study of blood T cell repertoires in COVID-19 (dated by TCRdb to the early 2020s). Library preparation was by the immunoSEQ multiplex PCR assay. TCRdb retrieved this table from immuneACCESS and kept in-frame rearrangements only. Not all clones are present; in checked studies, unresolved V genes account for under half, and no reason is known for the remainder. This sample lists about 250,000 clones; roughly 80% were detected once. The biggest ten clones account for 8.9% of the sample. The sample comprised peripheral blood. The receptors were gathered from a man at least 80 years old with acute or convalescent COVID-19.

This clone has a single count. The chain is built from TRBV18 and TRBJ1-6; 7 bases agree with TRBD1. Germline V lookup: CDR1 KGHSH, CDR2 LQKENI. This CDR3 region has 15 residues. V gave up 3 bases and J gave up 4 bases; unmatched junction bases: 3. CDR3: CASSPPGQYNSPLHF. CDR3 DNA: TGTGCCAGCTCACCGCCGGGACAGTATAATTCACCCCTCCACTTT.

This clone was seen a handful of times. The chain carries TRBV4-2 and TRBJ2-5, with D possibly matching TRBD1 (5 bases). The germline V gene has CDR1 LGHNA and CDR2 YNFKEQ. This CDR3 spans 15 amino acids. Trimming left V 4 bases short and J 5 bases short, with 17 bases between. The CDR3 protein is CASSPRLGPGETQYF. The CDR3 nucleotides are TGTGCCAGCAGCCCTCGGCTAGGTCCAGGGGAGACCCAGTACTTC.

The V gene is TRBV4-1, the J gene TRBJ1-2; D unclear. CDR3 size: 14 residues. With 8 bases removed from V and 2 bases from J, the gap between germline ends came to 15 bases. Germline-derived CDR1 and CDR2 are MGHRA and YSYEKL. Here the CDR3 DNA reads TGCGCCAGCTCCCTCCAGGATCTGAACTATGGCTACACCTTC. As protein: CASSLQDLNYGYTF.

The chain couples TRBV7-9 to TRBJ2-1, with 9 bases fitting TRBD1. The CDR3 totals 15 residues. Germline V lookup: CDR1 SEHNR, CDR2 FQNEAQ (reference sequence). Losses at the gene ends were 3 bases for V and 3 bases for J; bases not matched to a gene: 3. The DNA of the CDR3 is TGTGCCAGCAGCTTCGTGACAGGGGGCTACAATGAGCAGTTCTTC. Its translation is CASSFVTGGYNEQFF.

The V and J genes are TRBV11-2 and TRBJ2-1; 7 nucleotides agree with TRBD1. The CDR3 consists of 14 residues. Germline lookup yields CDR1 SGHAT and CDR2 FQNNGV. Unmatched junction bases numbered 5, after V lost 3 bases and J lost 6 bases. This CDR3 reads CASSFGTAINEQFF. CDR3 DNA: TGTGCCAGCAGCTTCGGGACAGCTATCAATGAGCAGTTCTTC.

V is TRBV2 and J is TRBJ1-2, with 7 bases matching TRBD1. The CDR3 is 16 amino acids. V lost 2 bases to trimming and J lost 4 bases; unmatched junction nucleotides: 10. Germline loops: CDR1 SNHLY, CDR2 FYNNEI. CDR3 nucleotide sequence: TGTGCCAGCAGTGAAACCCCGGGACAGACATCCTATGGCTACACCTTC. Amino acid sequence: CASSETPGQTSYGYTF.

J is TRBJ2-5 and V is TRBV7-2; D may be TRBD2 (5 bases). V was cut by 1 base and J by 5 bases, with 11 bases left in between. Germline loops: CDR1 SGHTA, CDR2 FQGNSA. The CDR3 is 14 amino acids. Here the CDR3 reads CASSLVRGGETQYF. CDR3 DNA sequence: TGTGCCAGCAGCTTAGTTCGGGGTGGCGAGACCCAGTACTTC.

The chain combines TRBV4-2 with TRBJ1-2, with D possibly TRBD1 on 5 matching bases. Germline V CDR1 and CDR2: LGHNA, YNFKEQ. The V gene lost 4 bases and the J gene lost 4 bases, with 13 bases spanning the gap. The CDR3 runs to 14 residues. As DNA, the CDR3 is TGTGCCAGCAGCCGTCAGGGAAACGGCTATGGCTACACCTTC. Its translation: CASSRQGNGYGYTF.

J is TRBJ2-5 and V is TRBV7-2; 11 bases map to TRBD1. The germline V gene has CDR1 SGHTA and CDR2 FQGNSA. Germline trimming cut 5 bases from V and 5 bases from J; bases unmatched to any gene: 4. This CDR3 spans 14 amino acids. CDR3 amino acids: CASSPDRGLETQYF. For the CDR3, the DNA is TGTGCCAGCAGCCCGGACAGGGGGCTTGAGACCCAGTACTTC.

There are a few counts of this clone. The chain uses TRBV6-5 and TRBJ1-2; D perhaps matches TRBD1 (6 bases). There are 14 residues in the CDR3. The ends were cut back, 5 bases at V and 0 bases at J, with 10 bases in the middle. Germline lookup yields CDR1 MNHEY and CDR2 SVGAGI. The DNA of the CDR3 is TGTGCCAGCAGTCTTAGACAGGCTAACTATGGCTACACCTTC. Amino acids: CASSLRQANYGYTF.

The CDR3 DNA is TGTGCCATCAGTAGCCGGGACAGGGATAAATCCGGGGAGCTGTTTTTT. It yields the protein CAISSRDRDKSGELFF. This sequence joins TRBV10-3 and TRBJ2-2, with 9 bases identical to TRBD1. In germline, CDR1 is ENHRY, CDR2 SYGVKD. The CDR3 is made up of 16 amino acids. V trimming: 5 bases; J trimming: 6 bases; junction bases outside the gene matches: 10.

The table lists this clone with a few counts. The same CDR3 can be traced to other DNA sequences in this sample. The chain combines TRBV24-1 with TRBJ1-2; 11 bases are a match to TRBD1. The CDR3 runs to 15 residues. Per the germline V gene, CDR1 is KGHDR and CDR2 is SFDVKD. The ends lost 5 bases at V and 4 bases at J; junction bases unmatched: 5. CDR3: CATSGPGQGGYGYTF. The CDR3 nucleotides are TGTGCCACCAGTGGGCCGGGACAGGGGGGCTATGGCTACACCTTC.

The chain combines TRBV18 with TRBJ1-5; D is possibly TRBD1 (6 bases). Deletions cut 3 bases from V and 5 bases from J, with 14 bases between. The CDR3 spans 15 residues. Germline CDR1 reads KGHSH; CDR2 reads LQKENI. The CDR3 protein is CASSPPGTPHQPQHF. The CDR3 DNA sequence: TGTGCCAGCTCACCCCCTGGGACACCGCATCAGCCCCAGCATTTT.

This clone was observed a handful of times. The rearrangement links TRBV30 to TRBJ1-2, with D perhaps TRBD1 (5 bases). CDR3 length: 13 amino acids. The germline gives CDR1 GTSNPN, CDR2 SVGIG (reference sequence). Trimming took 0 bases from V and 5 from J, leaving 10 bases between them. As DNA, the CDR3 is TGTGCCTGGAGTGTACATGGGACTTATGGCTACACCTTC. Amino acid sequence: CAWSVHGTYGYTF.

The chain's CDR3 is CASSPSGQGKYGYTF. CDR3 nucleotides: TGTGCCAGCAGCCCCAGTGGGCAGGGGAAATATGGCTACACCTTC. The J gene is TRBJ1-2, the V gene TRBV5-5; perhaps TRBD1 as D (6 bases). This CDR3 has 15 residues. V was cut by 4 bases and J by 5 bases, with 18 bases left in between. Germline V gives CDR1 SGHKS, CDR2 YYEKEE (reference sequence).

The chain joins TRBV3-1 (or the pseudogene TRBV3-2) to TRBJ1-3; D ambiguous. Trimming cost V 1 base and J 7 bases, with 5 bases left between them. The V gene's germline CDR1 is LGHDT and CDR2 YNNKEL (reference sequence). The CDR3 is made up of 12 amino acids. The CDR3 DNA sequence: TGTGCCAGCAGCCAAGCCAGTAACACCATATATTTT. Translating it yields CASSQASNTIYF.

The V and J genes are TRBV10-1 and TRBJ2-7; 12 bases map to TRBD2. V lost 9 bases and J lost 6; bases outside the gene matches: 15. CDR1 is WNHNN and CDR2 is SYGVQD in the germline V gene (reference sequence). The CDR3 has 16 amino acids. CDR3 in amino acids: CASWTSGIRDIGEQYF. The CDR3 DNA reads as TGCGCCAGTTGGACTAGCGGGATCCGGGACATCGGCGAGCAGTACTTC.

The CDR3 sequence: CASSSLGGFTDTQYF. DNA of the CDR3: TGTGCCAGCAGTTCCCTTGGAGGATTCACAGATACGCAGTATTTT. V and J are TRBV6-5 and TRBJ2-3; a possible D gene is TRBD2 (5 bases). The CDR3 sequence is 15 residues long. Trimming stripped 4 bases from V and 2 bases from J, with 13 bases between. Germline V gene lookup returns CDR1 MNHEY and CDR2 SVGAGI.

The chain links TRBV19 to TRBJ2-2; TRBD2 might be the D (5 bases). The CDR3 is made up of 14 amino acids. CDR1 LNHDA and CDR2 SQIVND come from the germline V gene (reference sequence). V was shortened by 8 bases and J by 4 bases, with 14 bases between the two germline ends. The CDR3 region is CASAGLAGTGELFF. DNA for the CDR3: TGTGCCAGTGCCGGTCTGGCGGGCACCGGGGAGCTGTTTTTT. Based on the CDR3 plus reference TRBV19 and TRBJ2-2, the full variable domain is DGGITQSPKYLFRKEGQNVTLSCEQNLNHDAMYWYRQDPGQGLRLIYYSQIVNDFQKGDIAEGYSVSREKKESFPLTVTSAQKNPTAFYLCASAGLAGTGELFFGEGSRLTVL.

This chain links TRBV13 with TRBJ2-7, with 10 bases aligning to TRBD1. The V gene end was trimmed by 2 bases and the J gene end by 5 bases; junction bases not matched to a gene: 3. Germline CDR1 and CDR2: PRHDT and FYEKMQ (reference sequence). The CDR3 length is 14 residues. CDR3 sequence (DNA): TGTGCCAGCAGCTTAATAGGGACAGGGGACGAGCAGTACTTC. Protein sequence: CASSLIGTGDEQYF.

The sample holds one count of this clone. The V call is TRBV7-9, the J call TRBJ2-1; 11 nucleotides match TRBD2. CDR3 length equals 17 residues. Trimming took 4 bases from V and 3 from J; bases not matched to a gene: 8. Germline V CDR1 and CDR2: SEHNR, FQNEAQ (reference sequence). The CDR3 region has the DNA TGTGCCAGCAGCTCAGGACTAGCGGGTCTCCACTACAATGAGCAGTTCTTC. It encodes CASSSGLAGLHYNEQFF.

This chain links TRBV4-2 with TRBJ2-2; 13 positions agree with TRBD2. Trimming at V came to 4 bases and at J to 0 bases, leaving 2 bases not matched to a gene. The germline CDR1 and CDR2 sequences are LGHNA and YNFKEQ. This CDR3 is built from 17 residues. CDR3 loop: CASSLGLAGSNTGELFF. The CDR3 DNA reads TGTGCCAGCAGCCTGGGACTAGCGGGATCGAACACCGGGGAGCTGTTTTTT.

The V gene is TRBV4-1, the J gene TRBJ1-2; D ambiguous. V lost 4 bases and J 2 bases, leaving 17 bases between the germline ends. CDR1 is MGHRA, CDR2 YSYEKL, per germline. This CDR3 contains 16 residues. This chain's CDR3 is CASSRQEGEKNYGYTF. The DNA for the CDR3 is TGCGCCAGCAGCCGCCAAGAGGGCGAGAAAAACTATGGCTACACCTTC.

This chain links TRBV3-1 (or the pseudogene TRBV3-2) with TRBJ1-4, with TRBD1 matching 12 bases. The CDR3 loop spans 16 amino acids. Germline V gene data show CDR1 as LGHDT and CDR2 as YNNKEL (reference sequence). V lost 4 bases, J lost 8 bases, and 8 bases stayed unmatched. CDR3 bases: TGTGCCAGCAGCCCTTGGGGGACAGGGGGCCAGGAAAAACTGTTTTTT. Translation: CASSPWGTGGQEKLFF.

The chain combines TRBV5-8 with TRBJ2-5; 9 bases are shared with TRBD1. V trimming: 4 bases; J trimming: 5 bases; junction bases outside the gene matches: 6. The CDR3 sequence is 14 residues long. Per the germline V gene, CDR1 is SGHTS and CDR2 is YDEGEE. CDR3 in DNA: TGTGCCAGCAGCCACGACAGGGGGAGGGAGACCCAGTACTTC. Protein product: CASSHDRGRETQYF.

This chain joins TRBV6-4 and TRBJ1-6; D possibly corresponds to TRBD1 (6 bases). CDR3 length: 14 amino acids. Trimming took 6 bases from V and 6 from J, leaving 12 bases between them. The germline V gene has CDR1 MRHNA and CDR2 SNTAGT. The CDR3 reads CASRLGATNSPLHF. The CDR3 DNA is TGTGCCAGCAGGCTGGGGGCTACTAATTCACCCCTCCACTTT.

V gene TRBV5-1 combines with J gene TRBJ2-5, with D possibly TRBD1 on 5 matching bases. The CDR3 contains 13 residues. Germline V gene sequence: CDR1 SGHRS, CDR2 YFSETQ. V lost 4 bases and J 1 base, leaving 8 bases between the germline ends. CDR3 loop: CASSQDTQETQYF. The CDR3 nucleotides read TGCGCCAGCAGCCAGGACACCCAAGAGACCCAGTACTTC. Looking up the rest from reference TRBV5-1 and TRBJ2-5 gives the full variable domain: KAGVTQTPRYLIKTRGQQVTLSCSPISGHRSVSWYQQTPGQGLQFLFEYFSETQRNKGNFPGRFSGRQFSNSRSEMNVSTLELGDSALYLCASSQDTQETQYFGPGTRLLVL.